The 15 T cell receptor beta chains listed next were all sequenced from one sample in a study of T-cell memory formation after mild COVID-19. TCRdb fed the 5' RACE reads into MiXCR, producing one record per CDR3 protein. The sample consists of roughly 400,000 distinct CDR3 sequences, around 24% of them appearing once. The sample was PBMCs or a T cell subset sorted from them (not recorded which). These receptors originate from an adult woman who had mild COVID-19 (a few samples of this study predate the infection). Cell type and time point are not known.

This clonotype showed up just a few times. The CDR3 DNA reads as TGTGCCAGCAGTTTAAAATTCGCCGGGGAGCTGTTTTTT. This gives the protein CASSLKFAGELFF. J is TRBJ2-2 and V is TRBV12-3 or TRBV12-4; D is ambiguous. CDR3 size: 13 residues. The V and J ends lost 2 bases and 6 bases respectively, with 7 bases between them.

This CDR3 reads CASSLRLAGGPDTQYF. CDR3 DNA sequence: TGTGCCAGCTCATTAAGACTAGCGGGAGGTCCAGATACGCAGTATTTT. The chain is built from TRBV18 and TRBJ2-3; 13 bases fit TRBD2. Trimming removed 5 bases from V and 4 bases from J; junction bases left unmatched: 6. Germline V gene lookup returns CDR1 KGHSH and CDR2 LQKENI. The CDR3 covers 16 residues. The full variable domain, with the rest looked up from reference TRBV18 and TRBJ2-3, is NAGVMQNPRHLVRRRGQEARLRCSPMKGHSHVYWYRQLPEEGLKFMVYLQKENIIDESGMPKERFSAEFPKEGPSILRIQQVVRGDSAAYFCASSLRLAGGPDTQYFGPGTRLTVL.

This clonotype was counted a few times. A junction end diverges from the germline sequence, so it may reflect a read error. This chain connects TRBV7-7 to TRBJ2-1; D gene unclear. CDR1 is SSHAT, CDR2 FNYEAQ, per germline (reference sequence). The CDR3 totals 14 residues. The CDR3 sequence: CASSLGLLDNEQFF. The CDR3 nucleotides read TGTGCTAGCAGCTTAGGGTTACTGGACAATGAGCAGTTCTTC.

This chain links TRBV5-1 with TRBJ1-2; D remains ambiguous. Germline V gene lookup returns CDR1 SGHRS and CDR2 YFSETQ. Deletions cut 4 bases from V and 8 bases from J, with 18 bases between. The CDR3 contains 14 residues. The CDR3 DNA follows: TGCGCCAGCAGCCCAGATAGGGAGCGCACGGGCTACACCTTC. It encodes CASSPDRERTGYTF.

This chain connects TRBV20-1 to TRBJ1-6; D not certain. CDR1 and CDR2 (germline): DFQATT, SNEGSKA (reference sequence). V was trimmed by 0 bases and J by 7 bases, leaving 16 bases between them. The CDR3 is 16 amino acids. The CDR3 here is CSARDIVRALNSPLHF. The DNA for the CDR3 is TGCAGTGCTAGAGATATAGTCCGGGCGTTAAATTCACCCCTCCACTTT.

This clonotype was seen a handful of times. The chain is built from TRBV7-3 and TRBJ2-3, with a tentative D call TRBD2 (6 bases). V was cut by 4 bases and J by 1 base, with 12 bases left in between. This CDR3 has 15 amino acids. Germline CDR1 is SGHTA and CDR2 is FQGTGA. The CDR3 spells CASSWGRRGTDTQYF. CDR3 nucleotide sequence: TGTGCCAGCAGCTGGGGGAGGAGGGGCACAGATACGCAGTATTTT.

This clonotype has just a few counts. The chain recombines TRBV5-1 with TRBJ2-1; D may be TRBD1 or TRBD2 (7 bases each). Germline V lookup: CDR1 SGHRS, CDR2 YFSETQ. The CDR3 loop spans 17 amino acids. The V gene lost 1 base and the J gene lost 2 bases, with 16 bases spanning the gap. The CDR3 sequence: CASSLRGPGGAYNEQFF. The CDR3, as DNA: TGCGCCAGCAGCTTGAGGGGGCCGGGAGGTGCCTACAATGAGCAGTTCTTC.

J is TRBJ1-4 and V is TRBV6-5, with 8 bases identical to TRBD1. The CDR3 has 15 amino acids. V trimming: 5 bases; J trimming: 5 bases; junction bases outside the gene matches: 7. Per germline, CDR1 MNHEY and CDR2 SVGAGI. CDR3 sequence reads: CASSPRGTGNEKLFF. As DNA, the CDR3 is TGTGCCAGCAGTCCCCGGGGGACAGGCAATGAAAAACTGTTTTTT.

This clonotype was observed a handful of times. The V call is TRBV7-2, the J call TRBJ1-2; 10 positions agree with TRBD1. Trimming took 2 bases from V and 4 from J; bases not matched to a gene: 7. The CDR3 runs 16 residues. Germline CDR1 and CDR2: SGHTA and FQGNSA. The DNA of the CDR3 is TGTGCCAGCAGCTTAACCGACAGGGGGCCATTCTATGGCTACACCTTC. Protein: CASSLTDRGPFYGYTF.

In its sample, this clonotype was seen a few times. The chain employs TRBV9 and TRBJ2-3; tentatively, D is TRBD2 (5 bases). Trimming took 4 bases from V and 0 from J, leaving 12 bases between them. The CDR3 totals 15 residues. Germline CDR1 reads SGDLS; CDR2 reads YYNGEE. The CDR3 DNA reads TGTGCCAGCAGCCTAGAAGGCGGGAGCACAGATACGCAGTATTTT. Translation gives CASSLEGGSTDTQYF.

This clonotype was seen more than once but under ten times. The chain employs TRBV19 and TRBJ1-5; D is unclear. The germline CDR1 and CDR2 sequences are LNHDA and SQIVND (reference sequence). The CDR3 covers 13 residues. V gave up 9 bases and J gave up 6 bases, with 15 bases separating them. The CDR3 reads CASRRVSTQPQHF. The CDR3 DNA follows: TGTGCCAGCCGACGGGTGTCCACTCAGCCCCAGCATTTT. The variable domain in full, with the rest retrieved from reference TRBV19 and TRBJ1-5, is DGGITQSPKYLFRKEGQNVTLSCEQNLNHDAMYWYRQDPGQGLRLIYYSQIVNDFQKGDIAEGYSVSREKKESFPLTVTSAQKNPTAFYLCASRRVSTQPQHFGDGTRLSIL.

This rearrangement joins TRBV7-2 to TRBJ2-1; the D gene is possibly TRBD2 (6 bases). Per germline, CDR1 SGHTA and CDR2 FQGNSA. CDR3 length: 16 residues. V was trimmed by 1 base and J by 3 bases, leaving 13 bases between them. The CDR3 sequence: CASSLEGLALYNEQFF. The DNA for the CDR3 is TGTGCCAGCAGCTTAGAAGGCCTAGCGCTCTACAATGAGCAGTTCTTC.

This clonotype appeared a few times. This chain joins TRBV5-5 and TRBJ1-1; unclear D gene. The CDR3 is 13 residues long. V lost 4 bases and J 5 bases, leaving 12 bases between the germline ends. CDR1 is SGHKS, CDR2 YYEKEE, per germline (reference sequence). The CDR3 region has the DNA TGTGCCAGCAGCCGCACCCCTGGTACTGAAGCTTTCTTT. This translates into CASSRTPGTEAFF.

This clonotype showed up many times. V gene TRBV7-2 combines with J gene TRBJ2-7; no clear D gene. From germline, CDR1 is SGHTA and CDR2 FQGNSA. This CDR3 is built from 14 residues. Trimming cost V 4 bases and J 3 bases, with 13 bases left between them. The CDR3 DNA reads TGTGCCAGCAGCTCATTGTACTATCGCTACGAGCAGTACTTC. Residues: CASSSLYYRYEQYF. The complete variable domain, with remaining parts taken from reference TRBV7-2 and TRBJ2-7, reads GAGVSQSPSNKVTEKGKDVELRCDPISGHTALYWYRQSLGQGLEFLIYFQGNSAPDKSGLPSDRFSAERTGGSVSTLTIQRTQQEDSAVYLCASSSLYYRYEQYFGPGTRLTVT.

In its sample, this clonotype was seen a few times. The chain carries TRBV7-6 and TRBJ2-3; no clear D. This CDR3 is built from 13 residues. CDR1 is SGHVS, CDR2 FNYEAQ, per germline. Trimming pared 5 bases from V and 4 bases from J, leaving 10 bases between. The CDR3 DNA follows: TGTGCCAGCAGCCGCTCCGGCTCAGATACGCAGTATTTT. This encodes CASSRSGSDTQYF.